This T cell receptor beta chain derives from a study of T cells after yellow fever vaccination. Overall study findings and caveats: It was a weaker secondary response, yet one that peaked faster, at day 5 versus 15. Post-booster repertoires contained most primary-vaccination clones again (about 96% CD4, roughly 91% CD8). A small proportion of clonotypes was detected in both the CD4 and CD8 compartments.

5'RACE template switching generated TCR cDNA, adding a universal primer site and UMIs. TCRdb reprocessed the 5' RACE reads via MiXCR and lists one record per CDR3 protein. This table has a few hundred thousand distinct CDR3 sequences, around a tenth appearing once. With respect to this clonotype: What it recognizes is unknown.

With 2 bases clipped from V and 1 base from J, the junction kept 2 bases outside the gene matches. The CDR3 runs 15 residues. Per the germline V gene, CDR1 is SGHTA and CDR2 is FQGTGA. The rearrangement joins TRBV7-3 to TRBJ2-3; 8 bases match TRBD1. Sample: PBMCs, taken on the day of the first yellow fever vaccination. This TCR was recovered from a man between 18 and 29 years old who received the YFV17D yellow fever vaccine. CDR3 region: CASSLDRGGTDTQYF. The CDR3 region has the DNA TGTGCCAGCAGCTTAGACAGGGGAGGCACAGATACGCAGTATTTT.